The present T cell receptor beta chain was sequenced within a study of blood T cells in healthy people across ages. A second PCR of about 6 to 11 cycles used a sample-barcoded 5' primer and a J-beta primer mix. TCRdb passed the 5' RACE reads through MiXCR, listing each CDR3 protein once. Here the sample spans some 940,000 distinct CDR3 sequences, 25% to 35% being singletons. This clonotype has more than one count but fewer than ten. One end of the junction varies from germline; a read error may be responsible. This CDR3 spans 14 amino acids. Germline loops: CDR1 DFQATT, CDR2 SNEGSKA (reference sequence). This same sample was also part of a study on T cells of mothers and their children.

The V and J genes are TRBV20-1 and TRBJ1-5, with a possible D match to TRBD1 (5 bases). The receptor was isolated from a woman aged 40 to 55 in good health. Sequencing was carried out using blood. The CDR3 nucleotides read TGCAGTGCTAGAGTTTTCAGGGCCAATCAGCCCCGGCATTTT. This encodes CSARVFRANQPRHF.